This T cell receptor (beta chain) derives from a study of T cell clonotyping in hematopoietic cell transplantation. Study-level points and caveats: Recipient TCR diversity dropped after transplant; expanded clonotypes rose from day 30 to 180. Few recipient clonotypes overlapped donors; over 95% were de novo at given depth.

Remarks on this clone: Its specificity is not known.

Libraries were prepared by immunoSEQ multiplex PCR; TCRdb keeps only in-frame clonotypes and omits some of them. The data hold more than 9,500 clones, with around 74% observed a single time. The sequencing here drew on peripheral blood mononuclear cells, taken 180 days after allogeneic stem cell transplant. This receptor was obtained from a male patient between 60 and 69 years old who had an allogeneic stem cell transplant from an unrelated donor, so the T cells may come from the graft donor. Some clones in this sample may be carry-over from other donors' samples.

CDR3 sequence (DNA): TGTGCCAGCAGCCACGGGACAATCCAGCCCCAGCATTTT. Its protein is CASSHGTIQPQHF. This chain uses TRBV21-1 with TRBJ1-5; the table's D call of TRBD1 was not tested on the DNA. TRBV21-1 is listed as a pseudogene. The length of the CDR3 is 13 residues.